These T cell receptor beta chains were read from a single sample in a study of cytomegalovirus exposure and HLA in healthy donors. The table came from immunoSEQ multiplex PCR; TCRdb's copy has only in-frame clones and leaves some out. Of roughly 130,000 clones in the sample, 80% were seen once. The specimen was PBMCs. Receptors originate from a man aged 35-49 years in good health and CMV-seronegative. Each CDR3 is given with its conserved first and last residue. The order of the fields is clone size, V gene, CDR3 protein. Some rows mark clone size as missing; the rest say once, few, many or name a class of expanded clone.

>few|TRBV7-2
CASSLERRSLGGEQYF
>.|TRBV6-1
CASSEGLQISYEQYF
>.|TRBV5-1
CASSLGGEGPEQYF
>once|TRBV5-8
CASRSGYYNQPQHF
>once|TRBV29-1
CSVETGGDEKLFF
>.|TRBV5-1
CASSLERAGDGYTF
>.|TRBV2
CASSFARTVSAFF
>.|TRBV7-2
CASSLGLAGVWQETQYF
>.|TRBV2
CASSFSGASTDTQYF
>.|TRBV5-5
CASSLVSGRVETQYF
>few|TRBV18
CASSPIQDEAFF
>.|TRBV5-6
CASSFYRDRYNEQFF
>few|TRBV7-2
CASSLAGVNTEAFF
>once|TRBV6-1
CASSEASGGGNSNQPQHF
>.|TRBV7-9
CASSYIRVGEQFF
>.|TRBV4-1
CASSQVGDRVITDTQYF
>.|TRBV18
CASSPGGRQGVQFF
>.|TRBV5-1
CASSTTGGNQPQHF
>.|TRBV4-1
CASSQSGQLNEKLFF
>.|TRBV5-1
CASSSHGTGGVGELFF
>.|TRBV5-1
CASEGTSGGAGETQYF
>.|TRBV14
CASSQDPRTGSSYEQYF
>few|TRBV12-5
CASGLGVSGSNEQFF
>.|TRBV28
CASIFGTGGTDTQYF
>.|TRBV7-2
CASSSGSSYEQYF
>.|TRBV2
CASPGLAGVGEQFF
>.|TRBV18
CASSLPYEQYF
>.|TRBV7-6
CASSLARLAGGNEQFF
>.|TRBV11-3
CASSMTGNTEAFF
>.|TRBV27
CASSFSLAGTYEQYF
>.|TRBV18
CASSRDRVTANVLTF
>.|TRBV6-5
CASSTGLDPYNEQFF
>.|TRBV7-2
CASSLETGGQGEQFF
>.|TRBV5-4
CASSLMTGGMGKLFF
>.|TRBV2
CASKGAGEEKLFF
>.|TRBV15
CATSQKDRGGRYEQYF
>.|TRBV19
CASSMKAGAYPTNEQFF
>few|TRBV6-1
CASSGQFSNQPQHF
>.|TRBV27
CASSLSSQNSYEQYF
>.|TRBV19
CARKGLAECYEQYF
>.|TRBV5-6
CASSPGQGWTHTDTQYF
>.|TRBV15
CAIKQGKGRGVGGYTF
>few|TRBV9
CASSGTGTRGETQYF
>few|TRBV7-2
CASSLVTGWGYTF
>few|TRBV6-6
CASSPPGILYGYTF
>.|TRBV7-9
CASSFGTGGNYGYTF